The 4 T cell receptor beta chains listed next were all sequenced from one sample in a study of cytomegalovirus exposure and HLA in healthy donors (dated by TCRdb to about 2017). The library was produced with the immunoSEQ multiplex PCR assay. A mixture of 60 forward primers for TCR Vbeta segments and 13 reverse primers for TCR Jbeta segments was used in the multiplex PCR. This immuneACCESS table, as held by TCRdb, lists in-frame sequences with V and J called but not all clones. Of the missing ones, under half trace to an unresolved V gene in checked studies; the others have no known cause. The sample data list some 130,000 clones, and 75% to 85% of these were observed just once. The ten largest account for approximately 4% of the sample. The sample consisted of PBMCs. All receptors derive from a woman between 40 and 55 years old in good health and CMV-seronegative.

The rearrangement links TRBV5-1 to TRBJ1-6, with 7 bases fitting TRBD1. Trimming took 5 bases from V and 9 from J; bases not matched to a gene: 14. Germline V gene sequence: CDR1 SGHRS, CDR2 YFSETQ. The CDR3 is made up of 16 amino acids. For the CDR3, the DNA is TGCGCCAGCAGTAGCGGACAGGACCCAACCATTTCACCCCTCCACTTT. Translating gives CASSSGQDPTISPLHF.

The rearrangement uses TRBV7-2 and TRBJ2-5, with a tentative D call TRBD1 (6 bases). The CDR3 length is 14 residues. The V gene's germline CDR1 is SGHTA and CDR2 FQGNSA. V lost 4 bases and J lost 4, with 13 bases in between. CDR3 in DNA: TGTGCCAGCAGCTATACAGGGATGTTAGAGACCCAGTACTTC. Translated: CASSYTGMLETQYF.

This clone appeared a single time. The V call is TRBV11-2, the J call TRBJ2-2, with 10 nucleotides matching TRBD1. Germline V gene sequence: CDR1 SGHAT, CDR2 FQNNGV. CDR3 length equals 17 residues. V lost 2 bases, J lost 1 base, and 4 bases stayed unmatched. CDR3 amino acids: CASSLRTGGRNTGELFF. CDR3 in DNA: TGTGCCAGCAGCTTAAGGACAGGGGGAAGGAACACCGGGGAGCTGTTTTTT.

This chain links TRBV7-2 with TRBJ1-1; no reliable D call. Germline CDR1 is SGHTA and CDR2 is FQGNSA. The V end lost 0 bases, the J end lost 8 bases, and 4 bases lay between the germline ends. The CDR3 contains 11 residues. CDR3 sequence: CASSLALEAFF. The CDR3, as DNA: TGTGCCAGCAGCTTAGCTCTAGAAGCTTTCTTT.